The 2 T cell receptor beta chains below were found in one sample sequenced in a study of T cell changes during pregnancy in multiple sclerosis. The assay was immunoSEQ multiplex PCR, and TCRdb's table has in-frame clones only and misses some. This sample has just under 70,000 clones, with about 90% found just once. The sequenced sample was peripheral blood, obtained in the second trimester of pregnancy. These receptors all stem from a female donor with multiple sclerosis, enrolled in a pregnancy study.

The chain links TRBV29-1 to TRBJ2-1, with 7 bases identical to TRBD1. Germline assignment: CDR1 SQVTM and CDR2 ANQGSEA. V was pared by 7 bases and J by 3 bases, with 9 bases of the junction left unmatched. CDR3 length: 14 amino acids. The CDR3 DNA follows: TGCAGCGCTATACAGGGGAGTTTCTACAATGAGCAGTTCTTC. This sequence encodes CSAIQGSFYNEQFF.

The V call is TRBV10-2, the J call TRBJ1-5, with D tentatively TRBD1 (6 bases). CDR1 is WSHSY and CDR2 is SAAADI in the germline V gene. The CDR3 totals 15 residues. Trimming removed 3 bases at V and 5 bases at J, with 14 bases between. CDR3 DNA: TGCGCCAGCAGTGATCAGGGGCCGGAGGATCAGCCCCAGCATTTT. Its protein product is CASSDQGPEDQPQHF.